This passage covers 32 T cell receptor beta chains from one sample sequenced in a study of blood T cell repertoires in COVID-19. TCRdb's table, derived via immunoSEQ multiplex PCR, lists solely in-frame clones and lacks some. The repertoire consists of around 70,000 clones, with roughly 80% occurring once and the leading ten covering more than 4.5%. The sample comprised peripheral blood. These TCRs come from a woman aged 80 or over with active or convalescent COVID-19.

This chain links TRBV6-5 with TRBJ1-2, with D unclear. Deletions cut 7 bases from V and 4 bases from J, with 10 bases between. Germline V gives CDR1 MNHEY, CDR2 SVGAGI. The CDR3 is made up of 12 amino acids. The CDR3 is CASNPGSYGYTF. The CDR3 nucleotides are TGTGCCAGCAACCCAGGTAGCTATGGCTACACCTTC.

This chain joins TRBV6-5 and TRBJ2-7; D is possibly TRBD2 (6 bases). The CDR3 is 13 residues long. The ends were cut back, 8 bases at V and 3 bases at J, with 14 bases in the middle. Germline assignment: CDR1 MNHEY and CDR2 SVGAGI. The CDR3 loop is CASGGGLGYEQYF. The CDR3 DNA sequence: TGTGCCAGCGGCGGAGGGCTCGGCTACGAGCAGTACTTC.

Only one count was recorded for this clone. V usage is TRBV5-1 and J usage is TRBJ1-4; 7 positions match TRBD1. In germline, CDR1 is SGHRS, CDR2 YFSETQ. The V gene end was trimmed by 3 bases and the J gene end by 12 bases; junction bases not matched to a gene: 8. The CDR3 runs 13 residues. CDR3 bases: TGCGCCAGCAGCTCCCCCGACAGGGAGGAACTGTTTTTT. Protein: CASSSPDREELFF. Full variable domain (outside the CDR3, taken from reference TRBV5-1 and TRBJ1-4): KAGVTQTPRYLIKTRGQQVTLSCSPISGHRSVSWYQQTPGQGLQFLFEYFSETQRNKGNFPGRFSGRQFSNSRSEMNVSTLELGDSALYLCASSSPDREELFFGSGTQLSVL.

This clone was seen a handful of times. The V call is TRBV10-3, the J call TRBJ2-1; tentative D call: TRBD2 (5 bases). The CDR3 contains 16 residues. V gave up 7 bases and J gave up 9 bases, with 25 bases separating them. Germline V lookup: CDR1 ENHRY, CDR2 SYGVKD. The CDR3 region is CAIKTGLMVREAEQFF. CDR3 sequence (DNA): TGTGCCATCAAGACGGGTTTAATGGTACGGGAAGCTGAGCAGTTCTTC.

The genes are TRBV28 and TRBJ1-1; 7 positions match TRBD1. The germline V gene encodes CDR1 MDHEN and CDR2 SYDVKM. This CDR3 has 13 residues. Trimming at V came to 6 bases and at J to 4 bases, leaving 5 bases not matched to a gene. The CDR3 protein is CASRGQTTTEAFF. DNA of the CDR3: TGTGCCAGCAGGGGACAGACGACCACTGAAGCTTTCTTT.

The DNA for the CDR3 is TGTGCCAGCGGACGGGATCGGGGGGGTGGCACAGATACGCAGTATTTT. Protein product: CASGRDRGGGTDTQYF. The rearrangement uses TRBV7-2 and TRBJ2-3; 8 bases are a match to TRBD2. This CDR3 is 16 amino acids long. Germline trimming cut 8 bases from V and 1 base from J; bases unmatched to any gene: 11. Germline CDR1 SGHTA, CDR2 FQGNSA.

The chain recombines TRBV7-9 with TRBJ2-5, with 14 positions matching TRBD2. With 1 base clipped from V and 1 base from J, the junction kept 5 bases outside the gene matches. Germline-derived CDR1 and CDR2 are SEHNR and FQNEAQ (reference sequence). CDR3 length: 18 residues. Here the CDR3 DNA reads TGTGCCAGCAGCTTAGGATTGGGACTAGCGGGAGCCCAAGAGACCCAGTACTTC. It encodes CASSLGLGLAGAQETQYF.

This clone was seen repeatedly, ten times or more. CDR3 DNA sequence: TGTGCCAGCAGCTTGGATGCAGGGAGGGCCGGGGAGCTGTTTTTT. Its protein product is CASSLDAGRAGELFF. The chain is built from TRBV5-4 and TRBJ2-2; 7 bases line up with TRBD2. Germline CDR1 and CDR2: SGHNT and YYREEE (reference sequence). Trimming cost V 0 bases and J 6 bases; bases outside gene matches: 5. This CDR3 spans 15 amino acids.

J is TRBJ2-2 and V is TRBV7-9, with a possible D match to TRBD2 (5 bases). Trimming removed 4 bases at V and 5 bases at J, with 14 bases between. The CDR3 runs to 15 residues. Per germline, CDR1 SEHNR and CDR2 FQNEAQ (reference sequence). CDR3 sequence: CASSSWEGRTGELFF. As DNA, the CDR3 is TGTGCCAGCAGCTCCTGGGAAGGGAGAACCGGGGAGCTGTTTTTT.

The chain uses TRBV28 and TRBJ1-2, with TRBD1 as a possible D gene (5 bases). Germline V lookup: CDR1 MDHEN, CDR2 SYDVKM. The V end lost 3 bases, the J end lost 3 bases, and 14 bases lay between the germline ends. The CDR3 has 15 residues. The DNA of the CDR3 is TGTGCCAGCAGTTTGGCAGGGCAAGGGGACTATGGCTACACCTTC. This translates into CASSLAGQGDYGYTF.

The chain is built from TRBV28 and TRBJ2-5; possible D gene TRBD2, 6 bases. Trimming took 6 bases from V and 5 from J, leaving 16 bases between them. The CDR3 has 14 amino acids. From germline, CDR1 is MDHEN and CDR2 SYDVKM. CDR3 nucleotide sequence: TGTGCCAGCAGACCTCCTAGCGTTCGGGAGACCCAGTACTTC. This translates into CASRPPSVRETQYF.

A few counts support this clone. The V and J genes are TRBV6-5 and TRBJ1-5, with 7 positions matching TRBD1. The trim removed 11 bases at V and 7 bases at J, leaving 11 bases unmatched. The length of the CDR3 is 13 residues. Germline V gene lookup returns CDR1 MNHEY and CDR2 SVGAGI. In DNA form, the CDR3 reads TGTGCCGGATCCCAGAGGGGGCAGCAGCCCCAGCATTTT. Encoded protein: CAGSQRGQQPQHF.

The genes are TRBV5-6 and TRBJ2-1, with 8 bases that match TRBD2. V lost 4 bases and J lost 5; bases outside the gene matches: 14. The CDR3 is 17 amino acids. CDR1 SGHDT and CDR2 YYEEEE come from the germline V gene. The DNA of the CDR3 is TGTGCCAGCAGCCTGGGGGGGAGCGGGAGTACTCACAATGAGCAGTTCTTC. It specifies CASSLGGSGSTHNEQFF.

The CDR3: CASSLGQGGSNEKLFF. The CDR3 bases are TGCGCCAGCAGCTTGGGACAGGGGGGCTCTAATGAAAAACTGTTTTTT. The V gene is TRBV5-1, the J gene TRBJ1-4; the match to TRBD1 covers 9 bases. Germline lookup yields CDR1 SGHRS and CDR2 YFSETQ. V was pared by 0 bases and J by 3 bases, with 3 bases of the junction left unmatched. The CDR3 has 16 residues.

This chain links TRBV5-1 with TRBJ2-2; 8 bases match TRBD1. There are 15 residues in the CDR3. The V gene's germline CDR1 is SGHRS and CDR2 YFSETQ. Losses at the gene ends were 1 base for V and 4 bases for J; bases not matched to a gene: 3. CDR3 DNA: TGCGCCAGCAGCTTGCCAGGGGGCTCCACCGGGGAGCTGTTTTTT. Protein sequence: CASSLPGGSTGELFF.

V is TRBV14 and J is TRBJ2-5, with D perhaps matching TRBD1 (6 bases). V lost 0 bases, J lost 4 bases, and 15 bases lay in between. The CDR3 is made up of 16 amino acids. CDR1 and CDR2 from the germline V gene are SGHDN and FVKESK. CDR3 sequence reads: CASSQDWGTSGETQYF. CDR3 in DNA: TGTGCCAGCAGCCAAGATTGGGGGACATCAGGAGAGACCCAGTACTTC.

V and J are TRBV7-2 and TRBJ1-1, with D uncertain. The CDR3 has 14 residues. Between the trimmed V and J ends, which lost 4 bases and 0 bases, there was a span of 9 bases. Germline V gives CDR1 SGHTA, CDR2 FQGNSA. This CDR3 reads CASSSIPMNTEAFF. CDR3 nucleotide sequence: TGTGCCAGCAGCTCCATTCCCATGAACACTGAAGCTTTCTTT.

This chain links TRBV5-1 with TRBJ2-7; 11 positions match TRBD2. This CDR3 has 15 residues. V gave up 2 bases and J gave up 7 bases; unmatched junction bases: 8. Germline values: CDR1 SGHRS, CDR2 YFSETQ. The CDR3 DNA sequence: TGCGCCAGCAGCTTCGAACTAGCGGGAGAGAGGGAGCAGTACTTC. This encodes CASSFELAGEREQYF.

The genes are TRBV7-9 and TRBJ2-2; TRBD1 matches at 9 bases. This CDR3 has 16 amino acids. Germline assignment: CDR1 SEHNR and CDR2 FQNEAQ (reference sequence). V dropped 5 bases and J dropped 4; count of bases not matched to a gene: 8. The CDR3 sequence is CASSPYRGQVTGELFF. DNA of the CDR3: TGTGCCAGCAGCCCATACAGGGGGCAAGTCACCGGGGAGCTGTTTTTT. Looking up the rest from reference TRBV7-9 and TRBJ2-2 gives the full variable domain: DTGVSQNPRHKITKRGQNVTFRCDPISEHNRLYWYRQTLGQGPEFLTYFQNEAQLEKSRLLSDRFSAERPKGSFSTLEIQRTEQGDSAMYLCASSPYRGQVTGELFFGEGSRLTVL.

This clone was counted only a few times. J is TRBJ2-7 and V is TRBV5-1; D possibly corresponds to TRBD1 (5 bases). V lost 0 bases and J 6 bases, leaving 10 bases between the germline ends. Germline V gene data show CDR1 as SGHRS and CDR2 as YFSETQ. The CDR3 length is 13 residues. For the CDR3, the DNA is TGCGCCAGCAGCTTGGGACAGTCCGGCGAGCAGTACTTC. As protein: CASSLGQSGEQYF.

This chain uses TRBV10-3 with TRBJ2-3, with 8 positions matching TRBD2. Germline CDR1 ENHRY, CDR2 SYGVKD. V was pared by 6 bases and J by 0 bases, with 8 bases of the junction left unmatched. The CDR3 loop spans 16 amino acids. The CDR3 sequence is CAISGGSGASTDTQYF. CDR3 nucleotide sequence: TGTGCCATCAGCGGCGGTAGCGGGGCTAGCACAGATACGCAGTATTTT.

CDR3 sequence reads: CAWSGGGSGANVLTF. The CDR3 DNA is TGTGCCTGGAGTGGTGGCGGCTCTGGGGCCAACGTCCTGACTTTC. The chain couples TRBV30 to TRBJ2-6; no reliable D call. CDR3 length: 15 residues. CDR1 GTSNPN and CDR2 SVGIG come from the germline V gene (reference sequence). The V and J ends lost 1 base and 0 bases respectively, with 7 bases between them.

The chain has TRBV28 and TRBJ1-1, with 8 bases lining up with TRBD1. Trimming took 2 bases from V and 9 from J; bases not matched to a gene: 8. Germline CDR1 reads MDHEN; CDR2 reads SYDVKM. The CDR3 extends over 14 amino acids. As DNA, the CDR3 is TGTGCCAGCAGTTTAGGGGGACAGGAGAACCAAGCTTTCTTT. Amino acids: CASSLGGQENQAFF. The entire variable domain, with the rest obtained from reference TRBV28 and TRBJ1-1, is as follows: DVKVTQSSRYLVKRTGEKVFLECVQDMDHENMFWYRQDPGLGLRLIYFSYDVKMKEKGDIPEGYSVSREKKERFSLILESASTNQTSMYLCASSLGGQENQAFFGQGTRLTVV.

The chain carries TRBV5-5 and TRBJ2-2; a possible D gene is TRBD1 (6 bases). The germline V gene has CDR1 SGHKS and CDR2 YYEKEE (reference sequence). V lost 3 bases, J lost 1 base, and 13 bases lay in between. This CDR3 has 16 residues. The CDR3 nucleotides read TGTGCCAGCAGCTGGAGACAGGCACTGAACACCGGGGAGCTGTTTTTT. Its translation is CASSWRQALNTGELFF.

CDR3 residues: CASSEQGMTINEQFF. CDR3 coding DNA: TGTGCCAGCAGTGAACAGGGGATGACTATTAATGAGCAGTTCTTC. The chain recombines TRBV2 with TRBJ2-1; D is perhaps TRBD1 (6 bases). The CDR3 covers 15 residues. CDR1 is SNHLY, CDR2 FYNNEI, per germline. V lost 2 bases, J lost 7 bases, and 15 bases lay in between.

V and J are TRBV7-3 and TRBJ2-7; tentative D call: TRBD1 (5 bases). V shed 0 bases and J shed 2 bases, with 8 bases lying between them. CDR1 and CDR2 from the germline V gene are SGHTA and FQGTGA. CDR3 length equals 14 residues. In nucleotides, the CDR3 is TGTGCCAGCAGCTTAACAGGGGTCCCCTACGAGCAGTACTTC. It yields the protein CASSLTGVPYEQYF.

This clone was seen a handful of times. This chain joins TRBV5-4 and TRBJ1-1; D is possibly TRBD1 (6 bases). The CDR3 has 13 residues. Germline CDR1 is SGHNT and CDR2 is YYREEE (reference sequence). Trimming took off 1 base at V and 4 bases at J, with 8 bases between the two ends. CDR3 loop: CASSLQGLTEAFF. In DNA form, the CDR3 reads TGTGCCAGCAGCTTGCAGGGGCTCACTGAAGCTTTCTTT. The complete variable domain, with remaining parts taken from reference TRBV5-4 and TRBJ1-1, reads ETGVTQSPTHLIKTRGQQVTLRCSSQSGHNTVSWYQQALGQGPQFIFQYYREEENGRGNFPPRFSGLQFPNYSSELNVNALELDDSALYLCASSLQGLTEAFFGQGTRLTVV.

The rearrangement links TRBV14 to TRBJ1-2; D might be TRBD1 (6 bases). The germline gives CDR1 SGHDN, CDR2 FVKESK. The CDR3 covers 14 residues. Trimming took off 6 bases at V and 2 bases at J, with 13 bases between the two ends. CDR3 coding DNA: TGTGCCAGCAGGCCCAGGGGATCGAACTATGGCTACACCTTC. Residues: CASRPRGSNYGYTF.

The chain joins TRBV30 to TRBJ2-3; D is unresolved. The CDR3 is made up of 13 amino acids. Germline-derived CDR1 and CDR2 are GTSNPN and SVGIG (reference sequence). Trimming stripped 5 bases from V and 1 base from J, with 10 bases between. CDR3 amino acids: CAWSGLGTDTQYF. CDR3 sequence (DNA): TGTGCCTGGTCCGGGTTGGGCACAGATACGCAGTATTTT.

CDR3 bases: TGCGCCAGCAGCTTGGCGCTTACTAGGTGGTCCTACGAGCAGTACTTC. Protein sequence: CASSLALTRWSYEQYF. This chain links TRBV5-1 with TRBJ2-7, with TRBD2 as a possible D gene (5 bases). CDR3 size: 16 residues. Germline V gives CDR1 SGHRS, CDR2 YFSETQ. The germline V and J ends were trimmed by 0 bases and 1 base, with 14 bases remaining between them.

The V and J genes are TRBV4-1 and TRBJ2-2; D unclear. Per the germline V gene, CDR1 is MGHRA and CDR2 is YSYEKL. The CDR3 loop spans 11 amino acids. The V end lost 4 bases, the J end lost 7 bases, and 4 bases lay between the germline ends. This chain's CDR3 is CASSRHGELFF. The CDR3 DNA follows: TGCGCCAGCAGCCGTCACGGGGAGCTGTTTTTT.

The chain has TRBV28 and TRBJ2-7; 9 bases match TRBD1. The CDR3 sequence is 17 residues long. The ends lost 5 bases at V and 0 bases at J; junction bases unmatched: 11. Germline CDR1 reads MDHEN; CDR2 reads SYDVKM. The CDR3 DNA follows: TGTGCCAGCAGTCCCTGGGGGCCGGGACAGGGCTCCTACGAGCAGTACTTC. Its protein product is CASSPWGPGQGSYEQYF.